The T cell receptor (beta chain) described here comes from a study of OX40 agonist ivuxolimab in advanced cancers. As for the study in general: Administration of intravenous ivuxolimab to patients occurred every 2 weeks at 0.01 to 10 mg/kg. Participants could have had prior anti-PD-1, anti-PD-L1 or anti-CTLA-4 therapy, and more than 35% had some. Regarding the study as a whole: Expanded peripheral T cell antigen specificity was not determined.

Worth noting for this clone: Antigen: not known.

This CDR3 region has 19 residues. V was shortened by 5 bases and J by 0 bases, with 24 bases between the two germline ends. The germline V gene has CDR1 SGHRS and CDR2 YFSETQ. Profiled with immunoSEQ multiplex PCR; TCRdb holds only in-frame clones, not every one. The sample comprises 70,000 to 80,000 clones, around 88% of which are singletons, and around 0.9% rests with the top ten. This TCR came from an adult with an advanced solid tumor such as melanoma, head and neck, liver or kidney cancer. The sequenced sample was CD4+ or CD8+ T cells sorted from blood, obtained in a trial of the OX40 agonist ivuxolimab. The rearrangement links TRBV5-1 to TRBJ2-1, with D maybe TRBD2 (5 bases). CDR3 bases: TGCGCCAGCAGGGCGGGCGTCCGGGCCGAATTAGGCTCCTACAATGAGCAGTTCTTC. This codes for CASRAGVRAELGSYNEQFF. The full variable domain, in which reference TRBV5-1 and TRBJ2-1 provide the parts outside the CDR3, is KAGVTQTPRYLIKTRGQQVTLSCSPISGHRSVSWYQQTPGQGLQFLFEYFSETQRNKGNFPGRFSGRQFSNSRSEMNVSTLELGDSALYLCASRAGVRAELGSYNEQFFGPGTRLTVL.